This TCR beta chain stems from a study of T cell responses to AZD1222 COVID-19 vaccine. Recipients boosted at about 4 weeks or about 12 weeks are pooled. Libraries were prepared by immunoSEQ multiplex PCR; TCRdb keeps only in-frame clonotypes and omits some of them. The repertoire has about 180,000 clones, approximately 86% of them found once; the top ten carry around a tenth. The CDR3 totals 16 residues. The V end was cut by 4 bases, the J end by 8 bases, with 22 bases between. Germline V lookup: CDR1 SGDLS, CDR2 YYNGEE. This TCR was recovered from an adult who received the AZD1222 COVID-19 vaccine. The source material was peripheral blood, sampled 28 days after the second AZD1222 dose. The chain links TRBV9 to TRBJ2-1; D may be TRBD2 (7 bases). The CDR3 loop is CASSPRLVGAGDEQFF. The DNA of the CDR3 is TGTGCCAGCAGCCCCCGCTTGGTGGGGGCGGGGGATGAGCAGTTCTTC. The variable domain in full, with the rest retrieved from reference TRBV9 and TRBJ2-1, is DSGVTQTPKHLITATGQRVTLRCSPRSGDLSVYWYQQSLDQGLQFLIQYYNGEERAKGNILERFSAQQFPDLHSELNLSSLELGDSALYFCASSPRLVGAGDEQFFGPGTRLTVL.